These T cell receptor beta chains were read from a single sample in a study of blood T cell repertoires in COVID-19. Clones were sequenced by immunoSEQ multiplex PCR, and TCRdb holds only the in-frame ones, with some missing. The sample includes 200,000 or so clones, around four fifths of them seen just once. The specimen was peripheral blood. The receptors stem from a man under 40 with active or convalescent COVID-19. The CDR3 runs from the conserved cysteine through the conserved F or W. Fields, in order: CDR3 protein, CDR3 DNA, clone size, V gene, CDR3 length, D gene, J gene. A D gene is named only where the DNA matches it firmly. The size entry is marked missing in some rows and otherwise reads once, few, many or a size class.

CAWSGWTGLHSGNTIYF,TGTGCCTGGAGTGGCTGGACAGGGCTTCACTCTGGAAACACCATATATTTT,NA,TRBV30,17,TRBD1,TRBJ1-3
CASSLGRGNSYNEQFF,TGTGCCAGCAGCTTAGGCCGGGGTAACTCCTACAATGAGCAGTTCTTC,once,TRBV11-3,16,NA,TRBJ2-1
CAWSLVNPTDSPLHF,TGTGCCTGGAGTTTGGTAAACCCCACGGATTCACCCCTCCACTTT,NA,TRBV30,15,NA,TRBJ1-6
CASSLVSVLPLYNEQFF,TGTGCCAGCAGCTTAGTCTCGGTCCTCCCCCTATACAATGAGCAGTTCTTC,NA,TRBV11-3,17,NA,TRBJ2-1
CASSQTSGITFNEQFF,TGTGCCAGCAGCCAAACTAGCGGGATAACTTTCAATGAGCAGTTCTTC,few,TRBV6-2/TRBV6-3,16,TRBD2,TRBJ2-1
CASTEHGQAGNYGYTF,TGTGCCAGCACCGAACACGGACAGGCTGGTAACTATGGCTACACCTTC,NA,TRBV9,16,TRBD1,TRBJ1-2
CASSREEKLFF,TGTGCCAGCTCACGAGAGGAAAAACTGTTTTTT,NA,TRBV18,11,NA,TRBJ1-4
CASSVEKWGGGYTF,TGTGCCAGCAGCGTAGAAAAGTGGGGAGGTGGCTACACCTTC,NA,TRBV9,14,NA,TRBJ1-2
CASSYSERENTEAFF,TGTGCCAGCAGTTATAGTGAACGGGAGAACACTGAAGCTTTCTTT,NA,TRBV6-5,15,NA,TRBJ1-1
CASRTRQPSTDTQYF,TGTGCCAGCAGGACAAGACAGCCTAGCACAGATACGCAGTATTTT,once,TRBV28,15,NA,TRBJ2-3
CASSPGTGAVYEQYF,TGTGCCAGCAGCCCGGGGACAGGGGCGGTGTACGAGCAGTACTTC,NA,TRBV11-3,15,TRBD1,TRBJ2-7
CASSLGLYYNTDTQYF,TGTGCCAGCAGCTTAGGTCTCTACTACAACACAGATACGCAGTATTTT,NA,TRBV7-8,16,NA,TRBJ2-3
CASRGQGVNYGYTF,TGTGCCAGCAGAGGACAGGGGGTTAACTATGGCTACACCTTC,NA,TRBV2,14,TRBD1,TRBJ1-2
CASNSPPAGGAAEAFF,TGTGCCAGTAATTCCCCCCCTGCGGGGGGGGCCGCTGAAGCTTTCTTT,NA,TRBV7-4,16,NA,TRBJ1-1
CASSLQAYQETQYF,TGTGCCAGCAGTTTACAGGCGTACCAAGAGACCCAGTACTTC,NA,TRBV27,14,NA,TRBJ2-5
CASSAGGGLAGVETQYF,TGTGCCAGTAGTGCCGGGGGTGGGCTAGCGGGAGTAGAGACCCAGTACTTC,NA,TRBV19,17,TRBD2,TRBJ2-5
CASTITGDPEAFF,TGTGCCAGCACAATCACAGGGGACCCTGAAGCTTTCTTT,NA,TRBV7-9,13,TRBD1,TRBJ1-1